Sequencing of this T cell receptor beta chain was carried out in a study of cytomegalovirus exposure and HLA in healthy donors. The PCR contained 60 Vbeta and 13 Jbeta primers. The method was immunoSEQ multiplex PCR; TCRdb's version includes in-frame clones alone and lacks a portion of them. The data contain more than 150,000 clones, around 80% of them singletons. The V segment lost 8 bases and the J segment 8 bases; nucleotides outside the gene matches: 12. This CDR3 region has 14 residues. The germline V gene has CDR1 SGHNT and CDR2 YENEEA. The chain recombines TRBV11-3 with TRBJ2-1, with 7 bases lining up with TRBD2. The sample was PBMCs. This receptor was obtained from a man aged 18-30 years in good health and CMV-seronegative. The CDR3 DNA sequence: TGTGCCAGCGGGTTGGGGGGGAGGAGTGATGAGCAGTTCTTC. Encoded protein: CASGLGGRSDEQFF.